Following are 16 T cell receptor beta chains from one sample sequenced in a study of type 1 regulatory T cells. The antigens for these receptors are not known. MiXCR, applied by TCRdb to the reads, yields one record per CDR3 protein. Of 20,000 to 25,000 distinct CDR3 sequences in the sample, about two thirds were seen once. The source material was cultured T cells, either the whole culture or a sorted T cell fraction (not recorded which). Subset described: Tr1-enriched cell product generated in vitro against host alloantigens. The receptors were sampled from a human donor in good health.

The rearrangement links TRBV29-1 to TRBJ2-3; TRBD1 is a possible D gene (5 bases). Trimming left V 7 bases short and J 2 bases short, with 10 bases between. Germline values: CDR1 SQVTM, CDR2 ANQGSEA. The CDR3 contains 12 residues. CDR3 DNA: TGCAGCGCGTGGGGCACCACAGATACGCAGTATTTT. It translates to CSAWGTTDTQYF.

The chain couples TRBV30 to TRBJ2-7; maybe TRBD1 (5 bases). The CDR3 contains 12 residues. Trimming took 3 bases from V and 5 from J, leaving 11 bases between them. Germline assignment: CDR1 GTSNPN and CDR2 SVGIG (reference sequence). CDR3 in amino acids: CAWSLQGHEQYF. The DNA of the CDR3 is TGTGCCTGGAGCCTGCAGGGCCACGAGCAGTACTTC.

The CDR3 protein is CASSLGDLSNEQFF. The CDR3 DNA reads as TGCGCCAGCAGCTTGGGGGATTTGAGCAATGAGCAGTTCTTC. This rearrangement joins TRBV5-1 to TRBJ2-1; D call uncertain. Germline V lookup: CDR1 SGHRS, CDR2 YFSETQ. The V gene lost 0 bases and the J gene lost 6 bases, with 10 bases spanning the gap. This CDR3 comprises 14 residues.

V gene TRBV12-3 or TRBV12-4 combines with J gene TRBJ1-6, with 12 bases identical to TRBD1. With 6 bases clipped from V and 7 bases from J, the junction kept 7 bases outside the gene matches. The CDR3 totals 16 residues. The CDR3 nucleotides are TGTGCCAGCAGCCCGGGACAGGGGGCGGGAAATTCACCCCTCCACTTT. It specifies CASSPGQGAGNSPLHF.

The chain has TRBV5-1 and TRBJ2-1; D unclear. V dropped 0 bases and J dropped 5 bases, with 6 bases sitting between them. CDR3 size: 13 residues. Germline-derived CDR1 and CDR2 are SGHRS and YFSETQ. The CDR3 region is CASSLARNNEQFF. CDR3 DNA sequence: TGCGCCAGCAGCTTGGCCAGAAACAATGAGCAGTTCTTC.

The chain carries TRBV18 and TRBJ2-1, with a possible D match to TRBD1 (6 bases). This CDR3 is 16 amino acids long. Germline V gene sequence: CDR1 KGHSH, CDR2 LQKENI. The V and J ends lost 5 bases and 2 bases respectively, with 16 bases between them. DNA of the CDR3: TGTGCCAGCTCATCGTCGACAGGTGGGGCCTACAATGAGCAGTTCTTC. Protein: CASSSSTGGAYNEQFF.

CDR3 sequence (DNA): TGTGCCAGCAGCAGAGAGGGGGGGCCCTACAATGAGCAGTTCTTC. Protein: CASSREGGPYNEQFF. The genes are TRBV7-3 and TRBJ2-1; maybe TRBD2 (7 bases). Germline V gene lookup returns CDR1 SGHTA and CDR2 FQGTGA. This CDR3 comprises 15 residues. The V end lost 5 bases, the J end lost 2 bases, and 13 bases lay between the germline ends.

The gene calls are TRBV11-2 and TRBJ2-2; D gene uncertain. Looked up from germline, CDR1 is SGHAT and CDR2 is FQNNGV. Deletions cut 6 bases from V and 0 bases from J, with 5 bases between. The CDR3 totals 13 residues. The CDR3 loop reads CASRWSNTGELFF. CDR3 nucleotides: TGTGCCAGCAGATGGTCGAACACCGGGGAGCTGTTTTTT.

The chain is built from TRBV29-1 and TRBJ1-2, with a tentative D call TRBD1 (5 bases). Looked up from germline, CDR1 is SQVTM and CDR2 is ANQGSEA. CDR3 length: 12 amino acids. V lost 7 bases to trimming and J lost 4 bases, with 13 bases between them. CDR3: CSAEGQLYGYTF. The CDR3 DNA reads TGCAGCGCGGAGGGGCAGCTCTATGGCTACACCTTC.

CDR3 amino acids: CASSFLSAQGDNEQFF. The CDR3 region has the DNA TGTGCCAGCAGCTTTTTAAGCGCACAGGGGGACAATGAGCAGTTCTTC. The V gene is TRBV7-8, the J gene TRBJ2-1; 8 bases map to TRBD1. From germline, CDR1 is SGHVS and CDR2 FQNEAQ. The CDR3 spans 16 residues. Losses at the gene ends were 3 bases for V and 5 bases for J; bases not matched to a gene: 9.

About this clonotype itself: No conserved phenylalanine or tryptophan is present at the end of the CDR3, so a read error is the likely explanation. The rearrangement uses TRBV20-1 and TRBJ2-3; 12 bases agree with TRBD2. The V gene end was trimmed by 3 bases and the J gene end by 9 bases; junction bases not matched to a gene: 7. The CDR3 is 14 amino acids. Per germline, CDR1 DFQATT and CDR2 SNEGSKA (reference sequence). The CDR3 region has the DNA TGCAGTGCTAGGACTAGCGGGGGTGCTCGGACGCAGTATTTG. Protein sequence: CSARTSGGARTQYL.

This clonotype is medium-sized within its sample. The genes are TRBV20-1 and TRBJ2-3; tentatively, D is TRBD1 or TRBD2 (5 bases each). Germline-derived CDR1 and CDR2 are DFQATT and SNEGSKA (reference sequence). This CDR3 has 14 amino acids. The germline V and J ends were trimmed by 3 bases and 1 base, with 11 bases remaining between them. CDR3 in DNA: TGCAGTGCTAGGGTCGGGGCGGGCACAGATACGCAGTATTTT. Translated, it gives CSARVGAGTDTQYF.

The chain employs TRBV6-6 and TRBJ2-7; TRBD1 might be the D (6 bases). Germline CDR1 reads MNHNY; CDR2 reads SVGAGI (reference sequence). The V gene lost 6 bases and the J gene lost 0 bases, with 15 bases spanning the gap. The CDR3 loop spans 15 amino acids. The CDR3 is CASRRTEGDSYEQYF. CDR3 nucleotide sequence: TGTGCCAGCAGAAGAACCGAGGGGGACTCCTACGAGCAGTACTTC.

This chain joins TRBV5-1 and TRBJ2-5; D is unclear. V lost 3 bases and J lost 7, with 7 bases in between. Germline V lookup: CDR1 SGHRS, CDR2 YFSETQ. The CDR3 has 11 residues. CDR3 region: CASSWEGTQYF. Here the CDR3 DNA reads TGCGCCAGCAGCTGGGAAGGGACCCAGTACTTC.

The sample holds one count of this clonotype. The gene calls are TRBV7-2 and TRBJ2-1, with unresolved D. Germline V lookup: CDR1 SGHTA, CDR2 FQGNSA. The CDR3 loop spans 11 amino acids. V was trimmed by 3 bases and J by 8 bases, leaving 5 bases between them. The CDR3 coding sequence is TGTGCCAGCAGCTTGGTAGATGAGCAGTTCTTC. This encodes CASSLVDEQFF.

J is TRBJ2-1 and V is TRBV14; D gene ambiguous. Germline CDR1 SGHDN, CDR2 FVKESK. The CDR3 is 13 residues long. The V end lost 0 bases, the J end lost 7 bases, and 7 bases lay between the germline ends. The CDR3 is CASSQELGNEQFF. The CDR3 nucleotides are TGTGCCAGCAGCCAAGAACTGGGGAATGAGCAGTTCTTC.